One sample yielded the 3 T cell receptor beta chains listed below, sequenced in a study of T cells in severe cutaneous drug reactions. The patients sequenced had a carbamazepine-induced Stevens-Johnson syndrome or toxic epidermal necrolysis reaction. The iRepertoire multiplex PCR system with TCR subtype-specific primers built both bulk and single-cell libraries. TCRdb re-called the multiplex PCR reads and catalogs CDR3 proteins one per entry, DNA excluded. Its listing shows approximately 7,600 distinct CDR3 sequences. Material: cells from a skin blister. These receptors were taken from a human donor with a severe cutaneous adverse drug reaction.

This chain joins TRBV7-2 and TRBJ2-2. CDR1 SGHTA and CDR2 FQGNSA come from the germline V gene. The CDR3 consists of 15 residues. The CDR3 region is CASSLDFLNTGELFF.

The CDR3 is CASSQLAGGVETQYF. The J gene is TRBJ2-5, the V gene TRBV4-1; TCRdb outputs TRBD2, but without DNA this stays unchecked. Germline V gene lookup returns CDR1 MGHRA and CDR2 YSYEKL. This CDR3 region has 15 residues.

The chain couples TRBV12-3 or TRBV12-4 to TRBJ2-5; TCRdb's D call, TRBD2, is unchecked because there is no DNA. The CDR3 length is 15 residues. The CDR3 reads CASSSLLGYQETQYF.